The rows below give T cell receptor beta chains drawn from one sample of a study of shared clonotypes between healthy human individuals. Produced via immunoSEQ multiplex PCR; TCRdb's table is partial and in-frame only. The sample has 800,000 or so clones, about 96% seen once. Material for sequencing was naive CD8+ T cells sorted from blood. Receptors originate from a man aged 30 to 45 in good health. Both conserved end residues are part of each CDR3. The D gene is left open where the match is weak. Not all rows give a size; the values are once, few, many and, for expanded clones, a class.

CDR3: CSVEWGLGTSGSPHEQFF
DNA: TGCAGCGTTGAGTGGGGCCTGGGGACTAGCGGGAGTCCACATGAGCAGTTCTTC
V: TRBV29-1
size: .
J: TRBJ2-1
D: TRBD2

CDR3: CASSELRGGLYEQYF
DNA: TGTGCCAGCAGTGAATTGAGAGGGGGTTTGTACGAGCAGTACTTC
V: TRBV25-1
size: once
J: TRBJ2-7
D: .

CDR3: CASSLGTGRTQYF
DNA: TGTGCCAGCAGCTTGGGGACAGGGCGCACCCAGTACTTC
V: TRBV5-4
size: .
J: TRBJ2-5
D: TRBD1

CDR3: CASSPRRGAGLDYEQYF
DNA: TGTGCCAGCAGCCCGAGACGGGGGGCGGGACTCGACTACGAGCAGTACTTC
V: TRBV9
size: few
J: TRBJ2-7
D: .

CDR3: CASGLAGVGDTQYF
DNA: TGTGCCTCTGGACTAGCGGGAGTGGGAGATACGCAGTATTTT
V: TRBV9
size: .
J: TRBJ2-3
D: TRBD2

CDR3: CASSPRPGLNTGELFF
DNA: TGCGCCAGCAGCCCGCGGCCGGGTTTGAACACCGGGGAGCTGTTTTTT
V: TRBV5-1
size: .
J: TRBJ2-2
D: .

CDR3: CASSLELDEQFF
DNA: TGTGCCAGCAGCTTAGAACTCGATGAGCAGTTCTTC
V: TRBV11-2
size: .
J: TRBJ2-1
D: .

CDR3: CASTRQGLSTDTQYF
DNA: TGTGCCAGCACCCGGCAGGGATTAAGCACAGATACGCAGTATTTT
V: TRBV16
size: .
J: TRBJ2-3
D: .

CDR3: CASSLTGYNEQFF
DNA: TGTGCCAGCAGCTTAACAGGCTACAATGAGCAGTTCTTC
V: TRBV7-6
size: .
J: TRBJ2-1
D: .

CDR3: CASSLETSGARSSYEQYF
DNA: TGCGCCAGCAGCTTGGAGACTAGCGGGGCCCGAAGCTCCTACGAGCAGTACTTC
V: TRBV5-1
size: .
J: TRBJ2-7
D: TRBD2

CDR3: CASSLRLGGGTQYF
DNA: TGTGCCAGCAGCCTTCGACTGGGCGGTGGTACGCAGTATTTT
V: TRBV14
size: .
J: TRBJ2-3
D: .

CDR3: CASSFGGGTGELFF
DNA: TGTGCCAGCAGTTTTGGGGGCGGTACCGGGGAGCTGTTTTTT
V: TRBV27
size: .
J: TRBJ2-2
D: .

CDR3: CASSLRTGQETQYF
DNA: TGTGCCAGCAGCTTGCGGACAGGTCAAGAGACCCAGTACTTC
V: TRBV7-9
size: .
J: TRBJ2-5
D: TRBD1

CDR3: CASSPGGQQETQYF
DNA: TGTGCCAGCAGCCCAGGGGGACAACAAGAGACCCAGTACTTC
V: TRBV7-9
size: .
J: TRBJ2-5
D: TRBD1

CDR3: CASSLVGQGANEQFF
DNA: TGTGCCAGCAGCTTAGTGGGACAGGGGGCCAATGAGCAGTTCTTC
V: TRBV7-9
size: .
J: TRBJ2-1
D: TRBD1